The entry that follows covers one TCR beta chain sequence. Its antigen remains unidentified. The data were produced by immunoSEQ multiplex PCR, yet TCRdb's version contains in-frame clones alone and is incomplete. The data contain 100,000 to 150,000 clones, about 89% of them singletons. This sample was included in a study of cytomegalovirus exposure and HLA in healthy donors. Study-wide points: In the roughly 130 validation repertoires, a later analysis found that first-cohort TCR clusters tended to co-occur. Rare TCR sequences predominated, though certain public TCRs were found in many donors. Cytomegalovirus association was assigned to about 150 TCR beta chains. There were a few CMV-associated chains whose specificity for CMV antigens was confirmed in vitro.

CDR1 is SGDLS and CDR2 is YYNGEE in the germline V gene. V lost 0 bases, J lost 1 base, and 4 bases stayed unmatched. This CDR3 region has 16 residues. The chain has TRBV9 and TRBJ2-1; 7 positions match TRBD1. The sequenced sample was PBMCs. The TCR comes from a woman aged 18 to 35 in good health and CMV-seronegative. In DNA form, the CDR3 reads TGTGCCAGCAGCGTAGGCTACAGGGGTTCCTACAATGAGCAGTTCTTC. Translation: CASSVGYRGSYNEQFF.